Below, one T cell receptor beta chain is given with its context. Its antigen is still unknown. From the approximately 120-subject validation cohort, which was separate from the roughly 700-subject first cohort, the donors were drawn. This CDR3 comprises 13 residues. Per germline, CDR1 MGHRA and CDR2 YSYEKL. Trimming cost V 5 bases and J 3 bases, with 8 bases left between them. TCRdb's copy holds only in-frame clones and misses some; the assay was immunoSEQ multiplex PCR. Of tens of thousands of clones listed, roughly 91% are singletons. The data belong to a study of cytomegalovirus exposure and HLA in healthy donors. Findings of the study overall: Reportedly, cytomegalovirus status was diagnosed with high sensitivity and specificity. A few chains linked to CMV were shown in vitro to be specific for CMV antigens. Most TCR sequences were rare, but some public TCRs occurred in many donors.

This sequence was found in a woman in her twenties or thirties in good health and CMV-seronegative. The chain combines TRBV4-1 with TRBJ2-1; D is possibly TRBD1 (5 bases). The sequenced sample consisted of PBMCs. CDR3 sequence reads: CASSSRGYNEQFF. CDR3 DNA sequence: TGCGCCAGCAGCAGTAGGGGCTACAATGAGCAGTTCTTC.